One sample yielded the 19 T cell receptor beta chains listed below, sequenced in a study of blood T cell repertoires in COVID-19. The method was immunoSEQ multiplex PCR; TCRdb's version includes in-frame clones alone and lacks a portion of them. The table shows about 160,000 clones, with approximately 90% occurring only once. The sample was peripheral blood. These receptors all come from an older woman who had recovered from COVID-19.

The chain joins TRBV28 to TRBJ2-5, with D unclear. The CDR3 runs 15 residues. Trimming shortened V by 4 bases and J by 3 bases, and 15 bases separated the two germline ends. Germline values: CDR1 MDHEN, CDR2 SYDVKM. The DNA for the CDR3 is TGTGCCAGCAGTTCCCAACTCGTTAGAGAAGAGACCCAGTACTTC. The encoded protein is CASSSQLVREETQYF.

This clone turned up a few times. The chain links TRBV7-9 to TRBJ1-5, with 10 bases lining up with TRBD1. This CDR3 region has 15 residues. The germline gives CDR1 SEHNR, CDR2 FQNEAQ (reference sequence). J lost 7 bases, V lost 6 bases, and 9 bases had no gene match. The CDR3 DNA reads as TGTGCCAGCAGTGAGACAGGGGGCGCGGGGCAGCCCCAGCATTTT. Protein product: CASSETGGAGQPQHF.

CDR3 sequence: CASSYDRGYSYEQYF. The DNA of the CDR3 is TGTGCCAGCAGTTACGACAGGGGCTACTCCTACGAGCAGTACTTC. The chain has TRBV7-9 and TRBJ2-7, with TRBD1 matching 8 bases. Per germline, CDR1 SEHNR and CDR2 FQNEAQ (reference sequence). This CDR3 region has 15 residues. With 6 bases clipped from V and 0 bases from J, the junction kept 7 bases outside the gene matches.

In DNA form, the CDR3 reads TGTGCCAGCAGCGTAGATACAGGTAGCTATGGCTACACCTTC. Its protein product is CASSVDTGSYGYTF. The V call is TRBV9, the J call TRBJ1-2; tentatively, D is TRBD1 (5 bases). The germline V gene has CDR1 SGDLS and CDR2 YYNGEE. The CDR3 contains 14 residues. V was cut by 0 bases and J by 4 bases, with 10 bases left in between.

The V gene is TRBV19, the J gene TRBJ2-3; 9 bases fit TRBD2. Germline-derived CDR1 and CDR2 are LNHDA and SQIVND (reference sequence). This CDR3 is 14 amino acids long. The V and J ends lost 6 bases and 4 bases, in that order; junction bases with no gene match: 5. This chain's CDR3 is CASRRRGGSDTQYF. As DNA, the CDR3 is TGTGCCAGTAGGAGGCGGGGGGGCTCAGATACGCAGTATTTT.

The chain is built from TRBV19 and TRBJ1-5; 10 bases map to TRBD1. Germline V gives CDR1 LNHDA, CDR2 SQIVND (reference sequence). Unmatched junction bases numbered 8, after V lost 5 bases and J lost 7 bases. The CDR3 is made up of 15 amino acids. The CDR3 sequence: CASSWARDRGQPQHF. The CDR3 coding sequence is TGTGCCAGTAGTTGGGCCAGGGACAGGGGCCAGCCCCAGCATTTT.

In its sample, this clone was seen a few times. The chain carries TRBV5-8 and TRBJ1-2, with D perhaps matching TRBD1 (6 bases). V lost 4 bases and J 8 bases, leaving 18 bases between the germline ends. Germline CDR1 SGHTS, CDR2 YDEGEE. The CDR3 has 14 residues. CDR3 loop: CASSAPGTPNGYTF. The CDR3 DNA reads TGTGCCAGCAGCGCGCCCGGGACACCAAACGGCTACACCTTC. Supplemented by reference TRBV5-8 and TRBJ1-2, the full variable domain reads EAGVTQSPTHLIKTRGQQATLRCSPISGHTSVYWYQQALGLGLQFLLWYDEGEERNRGNFPPRFSGRQFPNYSSELNVNALELEDSALYLCASSAPGTPNGYTFGSGTRLTVV.

This clone occurred a few times. The chain uses TRBV2 and TRBJ1-1; tentatively, D is TRBD1 (5 bases). Germline values: CDR1 SNHLY, CDR2 FYNNEI. The CDR3 runs to 14 residues. Trimming shortened V by 7 bases and J by 1 base, and 13 bases separated the two germline ends. The CDR3 DNA follows: TGTGCCAGCACCGGGGGGATGGGGAACACTGAAGCTTTCTTT. This gives the protein CASTGGMGNTEAFF.

This sequence joins TRBV7-3 and TRBJ1-6; 11 bases align to TRBD1. V was pared by 5 bases and J by 14 bases, with 5 bases of the junction left unmatched. The CDR3 covers 13 residues. Germline CDR1 is SGHTA and CDR2 is FQGTGA. CDR3 nucleotides: TGTGCCAGCAGCAGGGACAGGGGGTCGACCCTCCACTTT. Translated, it gives CASSRDRGSTLHF.

This chain joins TRBV15 and TRBJ2-2; tentatively, D is TRBD1 (7 bases). The CDR3 loop spans 17 amino acids. The V end lost 2 bases, the J end lost 7 bases, and 20 bases lay between the germline ends. CDR1 and CDR2 (germline): LNHNV, YYDKDF (reference sequence). CDR3 region: CATSRQGGVGAIGELFF. For the CDR3, the DNA is TGTGCCACCAGCAGACAGGGGGGCGTTGGTGCGATCGGGGAGCTGTTTTTT.

V and J are TRBV7-9 and TRBJ1-3; TRBD1 matches 7 bases. The germline V gene has CDR1 SEHNR and CDR2 FQNEAQ (reference sequence). The CDR3 runs to 16 residues. V lost 5 bases and J lost 4; bases outside the gene matches: 11. The CDR3 spells CASSPGGPKAGNTIYF. CDR3 nucleotide sequence: TGTGCCAGCAGCCCAGGGGGTCCGAAGGCAGGAAACACCATATATTTT.

This chain links TRBV10-3 with TRBJ1-2; 9 bases line up with TRBD1. V was pared by 4 bases and J by 6 bases, with 0 bases of the junction left unmatched. Germline values: CDR1 ENHRY, CDR2 SYGVKD. The CDR3 sequence is 12 residues long. The CDR3 DNA sequence: TGTGCCATCAGTGGGACAGGGGATGGCTACACCTTC. Translation gives CAISGTGDGYTF.

This sequence joins TRBV5-1 and TRBJ1-1, with D tentatively TRBD1 (5 bases). Trimming pared 8 bases from V and 4 bases from J, leaving 24 bases between. Looked up from germline, CDR1 is SGHRS and CDR2 is YFSETQ. The CDR3 runs to 16 residues. The CDR3 is CASTMTVSAPSTEAFF. For the CDR3, the DNA is TGCGCCAGTACAATGACAGTTAGTGCCCCAAGCACTGAAGCTTTCTTT.

This clone appeared once. V is TRBV4-1 and J is TRBJ1-2; D is possibly TRBD1 (5 bases). V was cut by 0 bases and J by 2 bases, with 13 bases left in between. Germline V gene lookup returns CDR1 MGHRA and CDR2 YSYEKL. CDR3 length: 16 amino acids. CDR3 nucleotide sequence: TGCGCCAGCAGCCAAGATTTGGCCAGGGCGAACTATGGCTACACCTTC. Its protein product is CASSQDLARANYGYTF.

This clone came up once. This chain joins TRBV2 and TRBJ1-4; unclear D gene. There are 11 residues in the CDR3. V was clipped by 11 bases and J by 7 bases, with 11 bases between them. Germline-derived CDR1 and CDR2 are SNHLY and FYNNEI. CDR3 amino acids: CAGTYSEKLFF. The CDR3 DNA follows: TGTGCCGGAACCTACAGTGAAAAACTGTTTTTT.

This chain joins TRBV5-1 and TRBJ2-7, with TRBD1 matching 8 bases. CDR1 is SGHRS, CDR2 YFSETQ, per germline. This CDR3 contains 13 residues. V dropped 4 bases and J dropped 6; count of bases not matched to a gene: 6. Written as DNA, the CDR3 is TGCGCCAGCAGCGGTATGGGGACAGGCGAGCAGTACTTC. Residues: CASSGMGTGEQYF.

The V gene is TRBV10-3, the J gene TRBJ1-6; 7 positions agree with TRBD1. V was clipped by 7 bases and J by 14 bases; unmatched bases: 8. CDR3 length equals 12 residues. Germline V lookup: CDR1 ENHRY, CDR2 SYGVKD. The CDR3 DNA reads TGTGCCATCACTGACGGAGACAGGGCCCTCCACTTT. It yields the protein CAITDGDRALHF.

This clone was observed once. J is TRBJ2-7 and V is TRBV29-1, with D tentatively TRBD2 (6 bases). V lost 0 bases, J lost 2 bases, and 8 bases lay in between. CDR3 length: 13 residues. Per germline, CDR1 SQVTM and CDR2 ANQGSEA. The CDR3 region is CSVEDRGTYEQYF. The CDR3, as DNA: TGCAGCGTTGAAGATCGGGGGACCTACGAGCAGTACTTC.

The J gene is TRBJ1-2, the V gene TRBV7-9; D call uncertain. CDR3 length: 14 amino acids. The V end lost 5 bases, the J end lost 2 bases, and 12 bases lay between the germline ends. Germline assignment: CDR1 SEHNR and CDR2 FQNEAQ (reference sequence). The CDR3 sequence is CASSPRSENYGYTF. The CDR3, as DNA: TGTGCCAGCAGCCCCCGGTCGGAGAACTATGGCTACACCTTC.